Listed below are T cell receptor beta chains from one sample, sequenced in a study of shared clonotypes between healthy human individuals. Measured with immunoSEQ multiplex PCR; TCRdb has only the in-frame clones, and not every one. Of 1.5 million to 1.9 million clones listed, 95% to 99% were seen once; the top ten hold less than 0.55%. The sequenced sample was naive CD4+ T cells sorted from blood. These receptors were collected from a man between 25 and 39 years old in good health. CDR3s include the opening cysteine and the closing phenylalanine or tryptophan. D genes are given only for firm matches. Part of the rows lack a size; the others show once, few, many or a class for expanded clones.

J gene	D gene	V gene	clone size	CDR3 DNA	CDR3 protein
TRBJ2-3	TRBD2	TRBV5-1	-	TGCGCCAGCAGCTTGCCCTCGGGCGGGAGTACAGATACGCAGTATTTT	CASSLPSGGSTDTQYF
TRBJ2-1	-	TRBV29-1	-	TGCAGCGTTGTATGGGGGACCAATGAGCAGTTCTTC	CSVVWGTNEQFF
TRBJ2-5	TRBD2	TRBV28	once	TGTGCCAGCAGTTCGAATAGCGGGACCAAAGAGACCCAGTACTTC	CASSSNSGTKETQYF
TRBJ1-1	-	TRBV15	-	TGTGCCACCAGCACTCGGGGGCGATTCGGCACTGAAGCTTTCTTT	CATSTRGRFGTEAFF
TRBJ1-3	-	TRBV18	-	TGTGCCAGCTCACCTTTGACGAAAGAGGCTGCCATATATTTT	CASSPLTKEAAIYF
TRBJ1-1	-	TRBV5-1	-	TGCGCCAGCAGCTTGGCCGGATGGGGCGTCACTGAAGCTTTCTTT	CASSLAGWGVTEAFF
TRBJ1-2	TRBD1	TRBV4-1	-	TGCGCCAGCAGCGCAACAGCCCAACAGGGGTATGGCTACACCTTC	CASSATAQQGYGYTF
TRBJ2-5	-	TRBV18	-	TGTGCCAGCTCACCATTGGGGGAGACCCAGTACTTC	CASSPLGETQYF
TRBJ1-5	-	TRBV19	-	TGTGCCAGTAGTATAGAGGGTCCAGATAGCAATCAGCCCCAGCATTTT	CASSIEGPDSNQPQHF
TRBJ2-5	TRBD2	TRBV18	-	TGTGCCAGCTCACCCTTAGTAGCGGGAGGTTCCCAAGAGACCCAGTACTTC	CASSPLVAGGSQETQYF
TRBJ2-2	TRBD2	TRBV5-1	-	TGCGCCAGCAGCTCTCTAGCGGGGAAAGGTGGCGGGGAGCTGTTTTTT	CASSSLAGKGGGELFF
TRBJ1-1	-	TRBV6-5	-	TGTGCCAGCAGTTACGTCGGGGCTGGGAAACTCGCTGAAGCTTTCTTT	CASSYVGAGKLAEAFF
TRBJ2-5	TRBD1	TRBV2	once	TGTGCCAGCAGGGCCGGACAGGGAACGGCAGAGACCCAGTACTTC	CASRAGQGTAETQYF
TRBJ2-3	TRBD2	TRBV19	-	TGTGCCAGTAGTATGAAGGCTAGCGGGAGCGATACGCAGTATTTT	CASSMKASGSDTQYF
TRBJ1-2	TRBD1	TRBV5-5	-	TGTGCCAGCAGCTTGGTTCTCACAGGGGGTAACTATGGCTACACCTTC	CASSLVLTGGNYGYTF
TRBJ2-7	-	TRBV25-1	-	TGTGCCAGCAACCAGATCTACGAGCAGTACTTC	CASNQIYEQYF
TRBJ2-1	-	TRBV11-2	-	TGTGCCAGCAGCAAACGACAGGACTCCTACAATGAGCAGTTCTTC	CASSKRQDSYNEQFF
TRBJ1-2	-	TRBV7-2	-	TGTGCCAGCAGCTTAGTGCAGGGTATTAACTATGGCTACACCTTC	CASSLVQGINYGYTF
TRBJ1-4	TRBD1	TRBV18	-	TGTGCCAGCGCGGGACAGCAGAATGAAAAACTGTTTTTT	CASAGQQNEKLFF
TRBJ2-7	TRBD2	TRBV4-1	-	TGCGCCAGCAGCCAAGAGACTTCGCTAGCGGGGAGCGAGCAGTACTTC	CASSQETSLAGSEQYF